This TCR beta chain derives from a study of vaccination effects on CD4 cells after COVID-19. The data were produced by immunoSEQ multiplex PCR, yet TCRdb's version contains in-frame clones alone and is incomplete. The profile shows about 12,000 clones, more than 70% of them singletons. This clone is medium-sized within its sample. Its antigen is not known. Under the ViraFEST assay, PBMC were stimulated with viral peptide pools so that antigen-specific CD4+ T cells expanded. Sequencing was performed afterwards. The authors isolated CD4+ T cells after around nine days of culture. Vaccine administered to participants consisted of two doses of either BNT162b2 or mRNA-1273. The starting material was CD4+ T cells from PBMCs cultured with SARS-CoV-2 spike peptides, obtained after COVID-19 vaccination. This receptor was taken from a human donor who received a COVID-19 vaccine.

CDR3 nucleotide sequence: TGTGCCATTCTGGGGGTTTCAGAGACCCAGTACTTC. Amino acids: CAILGVSETQYF. The chain joins TRBV6-4 to TRBJ2-5; TRBD1 or TRBD2 may be the D gene (5 bases each). CDR1 and CDR2 (germline): MRHNA, SNTAGT. V gave up 10 bases and J gave up 4 bases, with 13 bases separating them. The CDR3 totals 12 residues.